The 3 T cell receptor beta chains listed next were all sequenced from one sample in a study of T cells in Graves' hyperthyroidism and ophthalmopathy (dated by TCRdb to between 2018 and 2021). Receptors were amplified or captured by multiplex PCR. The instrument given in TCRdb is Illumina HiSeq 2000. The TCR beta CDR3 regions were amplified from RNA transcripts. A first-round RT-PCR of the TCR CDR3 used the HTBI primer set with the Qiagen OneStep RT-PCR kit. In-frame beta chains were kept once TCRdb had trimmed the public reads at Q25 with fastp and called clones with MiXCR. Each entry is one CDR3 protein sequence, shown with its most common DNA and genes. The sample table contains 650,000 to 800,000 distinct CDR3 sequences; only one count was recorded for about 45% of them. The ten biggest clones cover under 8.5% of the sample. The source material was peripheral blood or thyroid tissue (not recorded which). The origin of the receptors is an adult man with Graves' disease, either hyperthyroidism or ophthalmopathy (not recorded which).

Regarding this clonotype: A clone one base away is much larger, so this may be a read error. Written as DNA, the CDR3 is TGTGCCAGCAGCCCCACACGTGCCACCTACGAGCAGTACTTC. Amino acids: CASSPTRATYEQYF. This sequence joins TRBV7-2 and TRBJ2-7; D uncertain. Germline-derived CDR1 and CDR2 are SGHTA and FQGNSA. V lost 5 bases, J lost 2 bases, and 13 bases lay in between. The CDR3 loop spans 14 amino acids.

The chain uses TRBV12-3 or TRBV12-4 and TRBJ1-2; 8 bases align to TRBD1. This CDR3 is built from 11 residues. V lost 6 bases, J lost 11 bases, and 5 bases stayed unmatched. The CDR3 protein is CASSYGQGYTF. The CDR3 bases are TGTGCCAGCAGCTACGGACAGGGTTACACCTTC.

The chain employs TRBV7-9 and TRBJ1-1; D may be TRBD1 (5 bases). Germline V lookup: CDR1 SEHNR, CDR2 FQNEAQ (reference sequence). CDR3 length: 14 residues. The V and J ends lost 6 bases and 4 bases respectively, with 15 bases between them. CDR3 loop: CASRSQGSVTEAFF. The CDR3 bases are TGTGCCAGCAGGTCCCAGGGCTCGGTCACTGAAGCTTTCTTT.